The rows below give T cell receptor beta chains drawn from one sample of a study of T cell repertoires in cytomegalovirus infection. Each CDR3 protein gets one entry after TCRdb re-called the reads with MiXCR. This table holds some 700,000 distinct CDR3 sequences, 35% found once. Sequenced material: PBMCs. The source is a human donor in good health (CMV status not recorded). Some clones in this sample may be carry-over from other donors' samples. Both conserved end residues are part of each CDR3. The D gene is left open where the match is weak. Clone size is not always given. Where it is, it says once, few, many or a class for expanded clones.

CDR3nt	CDR3aa	j_gene	v_gene	d_gene	abundance
TGTGCCAGCAGCAGACTAGCGGGAGGTTTTTACGAGCAGTACTTC	CASSRLAGGFYEQYF	TRBJ2-7	TRBV28	TRBD2	.
TGTGCCAGCAGCGCCGAAACCGGGACTAGCGGGGGCCGGGAGCTGTTTTTT	CASSAETGTSGGRELFF	TRBJ2-2	TRBV7-2	TRBD2	many
TGTGCCAGCAGTTCCCTCGGAGGGGGAGAACACGAGCAGTACTTC	CASSSLGGGEHEQYF	TRBJ2-7	TRBV27	.	few
TGCAGTGGGCAGGTCGGGAGCGCAACTAATGAAAAACTGTTTTTT	CSGQVGSATNEKLFF	TRBJ1-4	TRBV20-1	.	.
TGCAGCTTCGGAGAGAGGTACACTGAAGCTTTCTTT	CSFGERYTEAFF	TRBJ1-1	TRBV29-1	.	.
TGTGCCAGCAGCTCCCATCTAGCGGGGGAAACAGATACGCAGTATTTT	CASSSHLAGETDTQYF	TRBJ2-3	TRBV7-6	TRBD2	.
TGTGCCATCAGTGAGCCGCAAATAGCGGGAGGAACAGATACGCAGTATTTT	CAISEPQIAGGTDTQYF	TRBJ2-3	TRBV10-3	TRBD2	few
TGCAGTGCCCTTCGGGGACAGCCCTACGAGCAGTACTTC	CSALRGQPYEQYF	TRBJ2-7	TRBV20-1	TRBD1	.
TGTGCCAGCAGCTTAGGGATGGGTCCTAACTATGGCTACACCTTC	CASSLGMGPNYGYTF	TRBJ1-2	TRBV7-9	.	many
TGTGCCAGCAGCTTGGGGCTAGCGGGAATCACCGGGGAGCTGTTTTTT	CASSLGLAGITGELFF	TRBJ2-2	TRBV5-4	TRBD2	few
TGTGCCAGTAGTATTACCGACGGTAGCAATCAGCCCCAGCATTTT	CASSITDGSNQPQHF	TRBJ1-5	TRBV19	.	.
TGTGCCAGCAGCCAGCAACACTCCAATCAGCCCCAGCATTTT	CASSQQHSNQPQHF	TRBJ1-5	TRBV3-1	.	.
TGTGCCAGTAGTATGGGCAGCACCAACTACGAGCAGTACTTC	CASSMGSTNYEQYF	TRBJ2-7	TRBV19	.	.
TGTGCCAGCAGTGTTGGGACAGGGGGCCTGGGAGGCTACACCTTC	CASSVGTGGLGGYTF	TRBJ1-2	TRBV28	TRBD1	.
TGCAGTGCTAGAGTCGGGGGTAGCTCCTATAATTCACCCCTCCACTTT	CSARVGGSSYNSPLHF	TRBJ1-6	TRBV20-1	.	.
TGCAGTGCTAACCTGGTTGACTTGTACACCGGGGAGCTGTTTTTT	CSANLVDLYTGELFF	TRBJ2-2	TRBV20-1	.	.